The clone carrying this T cell receptor (beta chain) has a single count. Its matching antigen is unknown. The entry originates in a study of cytomegalovirus exposure and HLA in healthy donors. Notes on the study in general: Reports showed the classifier diagnosing cytomegalovirus status with high specificity and sensitivity. Listed as cytomegalovirus-associated were 150 or so TCR beta chains.

The CDR3 runs to 13 residues. The V gene's germline CDR1 is MNHEY and CDR2 SMNVEV (reference sequence). Trimming removed 7 bases at V and 2 bases at J, with 12 bases between. Some clones are missing from TCRdb's copy, which holds only in-frame ones; the method was immunoSEQ multiplex PCR. Here the sample spans some 250,000 clones, around 87% being singletons. The V and J genes are TRBV27 and TRBJ2-7; D may be TRBD1 (5 bases). This TCR was recovered from a young woman in good health and CMV-seronegative. The sequenced sample consisted of PBMCs. The CDR3 coding sequence is TGTGCCAGCACCGTGGGGCCGGCCTACGAGCAGTACTTC. Protein: CASTVGPAYEQYF.